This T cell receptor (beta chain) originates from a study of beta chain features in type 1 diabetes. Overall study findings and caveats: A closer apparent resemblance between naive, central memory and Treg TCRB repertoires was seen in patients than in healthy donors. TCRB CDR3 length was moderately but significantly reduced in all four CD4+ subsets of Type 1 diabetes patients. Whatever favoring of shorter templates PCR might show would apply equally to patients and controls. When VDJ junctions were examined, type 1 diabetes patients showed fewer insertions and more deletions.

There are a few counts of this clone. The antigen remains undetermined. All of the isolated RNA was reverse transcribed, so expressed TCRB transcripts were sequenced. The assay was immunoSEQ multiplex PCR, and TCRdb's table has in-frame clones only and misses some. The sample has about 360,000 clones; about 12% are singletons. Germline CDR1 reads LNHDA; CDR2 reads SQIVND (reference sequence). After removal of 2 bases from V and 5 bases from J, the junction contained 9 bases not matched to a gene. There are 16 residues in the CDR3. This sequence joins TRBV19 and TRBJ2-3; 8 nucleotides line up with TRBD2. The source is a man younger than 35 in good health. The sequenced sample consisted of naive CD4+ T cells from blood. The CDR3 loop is CASSINVAGNIDTQYF. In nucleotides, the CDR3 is TGTGCCAGTAGTATAAACGTAGCGGGAAATATAGATACGCAGTATTTT.